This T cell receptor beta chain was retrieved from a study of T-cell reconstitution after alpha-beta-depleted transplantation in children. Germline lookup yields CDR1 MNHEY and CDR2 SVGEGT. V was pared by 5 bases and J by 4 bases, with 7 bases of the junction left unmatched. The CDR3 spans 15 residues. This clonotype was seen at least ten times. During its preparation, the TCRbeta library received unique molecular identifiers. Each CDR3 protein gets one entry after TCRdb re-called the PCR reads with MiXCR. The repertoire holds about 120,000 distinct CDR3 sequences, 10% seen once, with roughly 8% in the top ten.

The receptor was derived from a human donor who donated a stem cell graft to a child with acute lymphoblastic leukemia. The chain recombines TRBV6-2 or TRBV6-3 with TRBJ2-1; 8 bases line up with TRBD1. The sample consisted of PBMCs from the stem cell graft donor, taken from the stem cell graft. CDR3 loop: CASSRTGGDYNEQFF. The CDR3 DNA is TGTGCCAGCAGTCGCACAGGGGGTGATTACAATGAGCAGTTCTTC.